This T cell receptor beta chain was identified in a study of Graves' ophthalmopathy and Graves' hyperthyroidism. Study-level results: Built on 13 signatures, a model told ophthalmopathy apart from stable hyperthyroidism with about 91% sensitivity and 70% to 82% specificity. Blood also held most thyroid clonotypes expanded above 0.001 frequency.

This clonotype has a count of ten or more. The target antigen is unknown. RNA served as the template for amplifying TCR beta CDR3 regions. After a first-round RT-PCR with HTBI primers, a second-round multiplex PCR was run. TCRdb passed the multiplex PCR reads through MiXCR, listing each CDR3 protein once. The table shows 580,000 or so distinct CDR3 sequences, with about 35% occurring only once. Enrollment excluded any patients with other autoimmune diseases, uncontrolled infections, pregnancy or lactation. The CDR3 sequence is 17 residues long. Germline CDR1 SGDLS, CDR2 YYNGEE. The V segment lost 0 bases and the J segment 0 bases; nucleotides outside the gene matches: 7.

The gene calls are TRBV9 and TRBJ1-1; TRBD1 agrees at 8 bases. Sequenced: peripheral blood or thyroid tissue (not recorded which). The receptor was derived from an adult man with Graves' hyperthyroidism. CDR3 loop: CASSVGGGQALNTEAFF. DNA of the CDR3: TGTGCCAGCAGCGTAGGGGGGGGACAGGCCCTGAACACTGAAGCTTTCTTT.